This T cell receptor (beta chain) was recovered during a study of T-cell memory formation after mild COVID-19. Overall study context: TCR clustering was largely donor specific.

This CDR3 spans 15 amino acids. Germline values: CDR1 SGDLS, CDR2 YYNGEE. V lost 0 bases to trimming and J lost 6 bases, with 10 bases between them. Barcoded TCR alpha and TCR beta cDNA libraries with UMIs came from 5'RACE using constant-segment primers. TCRdb re-derived calls from the 5' RACE reads in MiXCR, one entry per CDR3 protein. This table holds approximately 560,000 distinct CDR3 sequences, 15% to 20% found once. Whole-study findings and limits: Mainly in CM and EM were contracting CD4+ clones; CD8+ were in EMRA.

On this clonotype itself: Its antigen is unidentified.

The sequence was obtained from an adult woman who had mild COVID-19 (a few samples of this study predate the infection). Cell type and time point are not known. This chain connects TRBV9 to TRBJ1-6; no clear D. The specimen was PBMCs or a T cell subset sorted from them (not recorded which). CDR3 protein: CASSVGGGLNSPLHF. In DNA, the CDR3 is TGTGCCAGCAGCGTAGGTGGAGGGCTTAATTCACCCCTCCACTTT. The whole variable domain, remainder taken from reference TRBV9 and TRBJ1-6, is DSGVTQTPKHLITATGQRVTLRCSPRSGDLSVYWYQQSLDQGLQFLIQYYNGEERAKGNILERFSAQQFPDLHSELNLSSLELGDSALYFCASSVGGGLNSPLHFGNGTRLTVT.